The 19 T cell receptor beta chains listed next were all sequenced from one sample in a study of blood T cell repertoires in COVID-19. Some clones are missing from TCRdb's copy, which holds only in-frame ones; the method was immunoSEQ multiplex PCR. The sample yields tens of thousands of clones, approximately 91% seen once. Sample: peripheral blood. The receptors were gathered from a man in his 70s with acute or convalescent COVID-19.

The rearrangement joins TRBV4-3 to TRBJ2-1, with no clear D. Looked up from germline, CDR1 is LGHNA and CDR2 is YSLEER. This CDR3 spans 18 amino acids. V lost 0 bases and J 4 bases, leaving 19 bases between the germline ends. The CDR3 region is CASSQELSAILNYNEQFF. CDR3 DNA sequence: TGCGCCAGCAGCCAAGAACTGTCAGCGATCTTAAATTACAATGAGCAGTTCTTC.

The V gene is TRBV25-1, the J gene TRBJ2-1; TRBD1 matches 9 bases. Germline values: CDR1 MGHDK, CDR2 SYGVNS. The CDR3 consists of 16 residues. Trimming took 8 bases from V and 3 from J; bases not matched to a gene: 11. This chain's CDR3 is CASREAGDRVYNEQFF. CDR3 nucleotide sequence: TGTGCCAGCCGCGAGGCTGGGGACAGGGTCTACAATGAGCAGTTCTTC.

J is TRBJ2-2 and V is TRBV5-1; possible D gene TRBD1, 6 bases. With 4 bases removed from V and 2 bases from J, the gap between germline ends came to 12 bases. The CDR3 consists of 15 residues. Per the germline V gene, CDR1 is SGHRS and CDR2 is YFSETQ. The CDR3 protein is CASSPPGQNTGELFF. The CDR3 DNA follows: TGCGCCAGCAGCCCCCCGGGACAAAACACCGGGGAGCTGTTTTTT.

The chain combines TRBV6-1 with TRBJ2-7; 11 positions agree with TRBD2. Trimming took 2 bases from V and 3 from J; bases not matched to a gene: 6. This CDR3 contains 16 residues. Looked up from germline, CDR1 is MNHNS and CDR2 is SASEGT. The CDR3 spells CASSERTGLADYEQYF. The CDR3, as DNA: TGTGCCAGCAGTGAAAGAACGGGACTAGCGGACTACGAGCAGTACTTC.

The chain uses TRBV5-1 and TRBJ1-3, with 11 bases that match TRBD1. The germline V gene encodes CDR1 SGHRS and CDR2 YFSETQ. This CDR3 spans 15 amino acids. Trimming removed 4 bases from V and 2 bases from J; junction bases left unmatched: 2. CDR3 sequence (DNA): TGCGCCAGCAGCCGGACAGGGGGCACTGGAAACACCATATATTTT. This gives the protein CASSRTGGTGNTIYF.

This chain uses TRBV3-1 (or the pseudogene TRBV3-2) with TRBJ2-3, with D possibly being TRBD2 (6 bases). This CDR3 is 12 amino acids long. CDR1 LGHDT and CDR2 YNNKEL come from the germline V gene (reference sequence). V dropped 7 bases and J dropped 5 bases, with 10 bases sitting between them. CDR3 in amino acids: CASTSGEDTQYF. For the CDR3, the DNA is TGTGCCAGCACCTCGGGAGAAGATACGCAGTATTTT.

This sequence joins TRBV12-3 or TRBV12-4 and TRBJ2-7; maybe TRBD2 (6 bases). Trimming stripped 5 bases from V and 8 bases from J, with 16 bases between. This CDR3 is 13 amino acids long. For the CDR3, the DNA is TGTGCCAGCAGTCCCTTAAGACTAGTGAAGCAGTACTTC. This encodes CASSPLRLVKQYF.

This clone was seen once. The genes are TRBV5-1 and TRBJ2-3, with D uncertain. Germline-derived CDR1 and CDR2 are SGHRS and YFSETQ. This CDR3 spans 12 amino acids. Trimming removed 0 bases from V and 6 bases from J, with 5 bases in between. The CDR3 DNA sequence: TGCGCCAGCAGCTTGGACGGGGATACGCAGTATTTT. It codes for CASSLDGDTQYF. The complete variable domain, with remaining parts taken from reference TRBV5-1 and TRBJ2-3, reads KAGVTQTPRYLIKTRGQQVTLSCSPISGHRSVSWYQQTPGQGLQFLFEYFSETQRNKGNFPGRFSGRQFSNSRSEMNVSTLELGDSALYLCASSLDGDTQYFGPGTRLTVL.

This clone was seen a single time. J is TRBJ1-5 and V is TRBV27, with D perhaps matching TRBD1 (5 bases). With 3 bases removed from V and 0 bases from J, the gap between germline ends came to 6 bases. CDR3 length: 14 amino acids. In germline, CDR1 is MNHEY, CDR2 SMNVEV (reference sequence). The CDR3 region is CASSFRDSNQPQHF. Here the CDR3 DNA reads TGTGCCAGCAGTTTCAGGGATAGCAATCAGCCCCAGCATTTT.

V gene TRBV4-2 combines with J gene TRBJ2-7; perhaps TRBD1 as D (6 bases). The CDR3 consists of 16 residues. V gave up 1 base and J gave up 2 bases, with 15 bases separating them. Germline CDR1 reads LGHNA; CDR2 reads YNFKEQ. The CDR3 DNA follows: TGTGCCAGCAGCCAAGCAGCATATGGGGGCACCTACGAGCAGTACTTC. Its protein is CASSQAAYGGTYEQYF.

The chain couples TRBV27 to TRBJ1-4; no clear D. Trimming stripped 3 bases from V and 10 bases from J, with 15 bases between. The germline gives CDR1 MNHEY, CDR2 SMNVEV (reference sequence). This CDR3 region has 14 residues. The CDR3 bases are TGTGCCAGCAGTTTGAACAGCCCTCGGGGAAAACTGTTTTTT. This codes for CASSLNSPRGKLFF.

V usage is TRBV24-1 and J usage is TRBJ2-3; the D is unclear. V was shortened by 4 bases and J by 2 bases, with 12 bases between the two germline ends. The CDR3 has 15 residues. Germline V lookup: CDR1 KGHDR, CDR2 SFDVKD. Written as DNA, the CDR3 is TGTGCCACCAGTGACCCCGGAGCGCTCACAGATACGCAGTATTTT. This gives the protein CATSDPGALTDTQYF.

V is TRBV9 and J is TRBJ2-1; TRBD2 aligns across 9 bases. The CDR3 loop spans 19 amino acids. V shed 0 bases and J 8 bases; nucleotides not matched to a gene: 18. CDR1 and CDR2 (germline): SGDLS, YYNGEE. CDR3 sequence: CASSVEGAGSLAGIHEQFF. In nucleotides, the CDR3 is TGTGCCAGCAGCGTAGAAGGCGCGGGGTCCCTAGCGGGAATACATGAGCAGTTCTTC.

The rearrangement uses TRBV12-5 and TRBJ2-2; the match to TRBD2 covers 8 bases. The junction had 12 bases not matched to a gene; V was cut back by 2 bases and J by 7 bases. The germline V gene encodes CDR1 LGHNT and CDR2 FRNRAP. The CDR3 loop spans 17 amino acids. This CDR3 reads CASGLPSGSHRFGELFF. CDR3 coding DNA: TGTGCTAGTGGTTTGCCCAGCGGGAGTCATAGGTTCGGGGAGCTGTTTTTT.

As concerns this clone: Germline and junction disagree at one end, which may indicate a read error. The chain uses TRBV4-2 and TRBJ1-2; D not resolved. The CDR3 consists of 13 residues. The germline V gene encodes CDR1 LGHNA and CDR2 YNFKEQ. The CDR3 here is CASNQGGDYGYTF. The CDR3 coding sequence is TGTGCCAGCAACCAAGGCGGGGACTATGGCTACACCTTC.

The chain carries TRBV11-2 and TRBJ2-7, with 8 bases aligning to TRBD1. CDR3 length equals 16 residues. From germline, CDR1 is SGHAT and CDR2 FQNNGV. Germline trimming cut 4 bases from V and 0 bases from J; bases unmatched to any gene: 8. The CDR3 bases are TGTGCCAGCAGCTCCCCAGGGGGCCTCGCCTCCTACGAGCAGTACTTC. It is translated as CASSSPGGLASYEQYF. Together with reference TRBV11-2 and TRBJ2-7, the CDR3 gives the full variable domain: EAGVAQSPRYKIIEKRQSVAFWCNPISGHATLYWYQQILGQGPKLLIQFQNNGVVDDSQLPKDRFSAERLKGVDSTLKIQPAKLEDSAVYLCASSSPGGLASYEQYFGPGTRLTVT.

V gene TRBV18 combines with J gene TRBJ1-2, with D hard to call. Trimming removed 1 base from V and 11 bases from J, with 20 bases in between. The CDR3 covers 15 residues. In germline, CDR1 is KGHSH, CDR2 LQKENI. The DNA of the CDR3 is TGTGCCAGCTCACCACGGCCAGCCGCCGACCACGGGTACACCTTC. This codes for CASSPRPAADHGYTF.

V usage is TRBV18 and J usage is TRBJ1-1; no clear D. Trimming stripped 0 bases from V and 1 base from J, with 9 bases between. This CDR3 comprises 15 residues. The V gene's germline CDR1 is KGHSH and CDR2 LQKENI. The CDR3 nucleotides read TGTGCCAGCTCACCACCGGGCAGACCGAACACTGAAGCTTTCTTT. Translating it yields CASSPPGRPNTEAFF.

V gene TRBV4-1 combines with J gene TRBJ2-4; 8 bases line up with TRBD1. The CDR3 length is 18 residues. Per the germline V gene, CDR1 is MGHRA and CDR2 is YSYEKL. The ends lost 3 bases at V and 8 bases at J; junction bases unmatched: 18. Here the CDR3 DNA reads TGCGCCAGCAGCCAGCACCCGAAGAGTCCAGGGGGCCGAGACATTCAGTACTTC. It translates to CASSQHPKSPGGRDIQYF.